The clone carrying this TCR beta chain was recorded many times. The antigen is not known. The junction differs from germline at one of its ends, possibly a read error. This entry comes from a study of CD8 T cells in ankylosing spondylitis. Study-level findings and limits: Roughly eight highly homologous variants made up a TCR beta motif that seemed to typify ankylosing spondylitis blood.

Scientists made TCR beta libraries using quantitative 5'-RACE with molecular barcodes. One entry per CDR3 protein results from TCRdb running MiXCR on the 5' RACE reads. The sample lists 750,000 to 850,000 distinct CDR3 sequences, 12% occurring once. Germline values: CDR1 LNHNV, CDR2 YYDKDF (reference sequence). CDR3 length equals 12 residues. The sequence came from a male donor with ankylosing spondylitis. The gene calls are TRBV15 and TRBJ2-7; 7 nucleotides agree with TRBD1. Sequencing used blood, either unsorted or a sorted T cell fraction (not recorded which). The CDR3 region is CATSKGDSVGSF. The CDR3 DNA sequence: TGTGCCACCAGCAAGGGGGACAGCGTCGGTAGCTTC. Supplemented by reference TRBV15 and TRBJ2-7, the full variable domain reads DAMVIQNPRYQVTQFGKPVTLSCSQTLNHNVMYWYQQKSSQAPKLLFHYYDKDFNNEADTPDNFQSRRPNTSFCFLDIRSPGLGDTAMYLCATSKGDSVGSFGPGTRLTVT.